This TCR beta chain stems from a study of blood T cell repertoires in COVID-19. Study summary: PBMCs, B-cell-depleted T cells, or T cells were the source of the cDNA or gDNA that made up the material.

CDR3 length equals 15 residues. The germline V gene encodes CDR1 GTSNPN and CDR2 SVGIG (reference sequence). Trimming stripped 1 base from V and 3 bases from J, with 10 bases between. The authors' processing: Using reference gene primer amplification, nucleated cell counts were estimated. Here immunoSEQ multiplex PCR was the method, and the copy in TCRdb shows in-frame clones only, minus some. V and J calls and clone size are as listed in that table; D and trimming were resolved from the DNA. Of more than 40,000 clones listed, around 85% were seen once; the top ten hold over 2.5%. The chain recombines TRBV30 with TRBJ1-6; possibly TRBD1 for D (5 bases). This sequence was found in an elderly woman with acute or convalescent COVID-19. The sample taken for sequencing was peripheral blood. The CDR3 DNA sequence: TGTGCCTGGAGTGGCAGGGCCTTCTATAATTCACCCCTCCACTTT. Translation gives CAWSGRAFYNSPLHF.